This T cell receptor beta chain was sequenced in a study of blood T cell repertoires in COVID-19. Study-level background: COVID-19 samples from acute and convalescent phases originated in the United States, Italy and Spain. Sample material is recorded as cDNA or gDNA derived from T cells, B-cell-depleted T cells, or PBMCs.

The germline V and J ends were trimmed by 8 bases and 0 bases, with 18 bases remaining between them. The CDR3 sequence is 16 residues long. Germline CDR1 reads WNHNN; CDR2 reads SYGVQD (reference sequence). The Seattle patients joined while their infection was active and were tracked longitudinally afterward. As processed by the authors: Estimates of nucleated cell counts were drawn from the amplification of reference gene primers. Sequenced by immunoSEQ multiplex PCR; TCRdb stores in-frame clones only, minus some. The DNA was the basis for D and trimming; V, J and clone size are from that table. The sample includes about 49,000 clones, around 87% of them seen just once.

The sequencing input was peripheral blood. The source of this sequence is a woman older than 75 with COVID-19, enrolled during active disease. The J gene is TRBJ2-3, the V gene TRBV10-1; possible D gene TRBD1, 5 bases. CDR3 sequence: CASALTRTTSTDTQYF. The CDR3 bases are TGCGCCAGCGCCCTTACCAGGACAACGAGCACAGATACGCAGTATTTT.